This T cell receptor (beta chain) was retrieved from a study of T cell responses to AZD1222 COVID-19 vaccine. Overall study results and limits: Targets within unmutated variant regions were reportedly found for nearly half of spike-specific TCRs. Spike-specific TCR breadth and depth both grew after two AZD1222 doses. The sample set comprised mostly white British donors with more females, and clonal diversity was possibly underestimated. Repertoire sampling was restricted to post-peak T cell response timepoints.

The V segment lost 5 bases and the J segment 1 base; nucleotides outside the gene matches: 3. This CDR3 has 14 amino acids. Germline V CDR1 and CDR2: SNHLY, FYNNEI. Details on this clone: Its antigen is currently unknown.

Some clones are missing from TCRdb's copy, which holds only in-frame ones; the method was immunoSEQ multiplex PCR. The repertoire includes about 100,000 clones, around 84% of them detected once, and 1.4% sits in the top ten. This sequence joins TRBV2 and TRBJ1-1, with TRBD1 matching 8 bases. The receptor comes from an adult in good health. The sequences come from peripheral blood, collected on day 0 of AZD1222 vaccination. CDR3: CASSSGTGNTEAFF. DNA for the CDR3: TGTGCCAGCAGTTCCGGGACAGGGAACACTGAAGCTTTCTTT.